The 17 T cell receptor beta chains reported below all come from one sample, sequenced in a study of blood T cell repertoires in COVID-19. Sequencing used immunoSEQ multiplex PCR; TCRdb keeps in-frame clones, though not all of them. The table shows thousands of clones, with 88% occurring only once. The source material was peripheral blood. These receptors were taken from a human donor in a cohort sampled during active COVID-19.

The chain combines TRBV12-3 or TRBV12-4 with TRBJ2-7, with TRBD2 matching 8 bases. J gave up 1 base and V 9 bases, and 5 bases lay outside the gene matches. The CDR3 has 13 amino acids. Written as DNA, the CDR3 is TGTGCCAGTTCCTTAGCGGGGTCCTACGAGCAGTACTTC. Translation: CASSLAGSYEQYF.

The J gene is TRBJ2-5, the V gene TRBV7-2; 8 bases agree with TRBD1. The CDR3 is 17 amino acids. The J segment lost 4 bases and the V segment lost 4 bases, leaving 14 bases of the junction unmatched. From germline, CDR1 is SGHTA and CDR2 FQGNSA. CDR3 coding DNA: TGTGCCAGCAGCTACCAAGGACAGGGACGTGGGTTAGAGACCCAGTACTTC. This gives the protein CASSYQGQGRGLETQYF.

The chain uses TRBV2 and TRBJ1-2; D is unclear. V shed 9 bases and J shed 6 bases, with 14 bases lying between them. CDR3 size: 12 residues. CDR1 SNHLY and CDR2 FYNNEI come from the germline V gene. CDR3 nucleotides: TGTGCCAGTTCGGAAGGGAGGGATGGCTACACCTTC. It is translated as CASSEGRDGYTF.

V and J are TRBV9 and TRBJ1-1, with D tentatively TRBD1 (5 bases). In germline, CDR1 is SGDLS, CDR2 YYNGEE. V was shortened by 3 bases and J by 3 bases, with 15 bases between the two germline ends. This CDR3 has 15 residues. This CDR3 is CASSGGDGGHTEAFF. CDR3 nucleotide sequence: TGTGCCAGCAGCGGCGGGGACGGCGGACACACTGAAGCTTTCTTT.

This clone was seen only once. CDR3 sequence reads: CASSQGLAVTGELFF. Here the CDR3 DNA reads TGTGCCAGCAGTCAGGGACTAGCGGTCACCGGGGAGCTGTTTTTT. This sequence joins TRBV27 and TRBJ2-2; 11 nucleotides agree with TRBD2. CDR1 is MNHEY and CDR2 is SMNVEV in the germline V gene (reference sequence). The CDR3 has 15 residues. V shed 5 bases, J shed 4 bases, and the junction held 3 bases outside the gene matches.

The V and J genes are TRBV13 and TRBJ2-1; TRBD2 matches 11 bases. The CDR3 spans 15 residues. Losses at the gene ends were 3 bases for V and 2 bases for J; bases not matched to a gene: 0. Germline V gives CDR1 PRHDT, CDR2 FYEKMQ (reference sequence). The chain's CDR3 is CASSFSGRAYNEQFF. As DNA, the CDR3 is TGTGCCAGCAGCTTTAGCGGGAGGGCCTACAATGAGCAGTTCTTC.

The V call is TRBV11-2, the J call TRBJ1-1, with TRBD1 matching 9 bases. Trimming took 4 bases from V and 5 from J; bases not matched to a gene: 2. Germline CDR1 SGHAT, CDR2 FQNNGV. The CDR3 has 13 residues. CDR3 sequence (DNA): TGTGCCAGCAGCTCACAGGGGGCTACTGAAGCTTTCTTT. It specifies CASSSQGATEAFF.

The sample holds one count of this clone. The chain combines TRBV4-1 with TRBJ2-7; 8 bases align to TRBD2. J lost 4 bases, V lost 5 bases, and 7 bases had no gene match. The V gene's germline CDR1 is MGHRA and CDR2 YSYEKL. This CDR3 has 14 amino acids. For the CDR3, the DNA is TGCGCCAGCAGCTATACTAGCGGAGCTTACGAGCAGTACTTC. Translating it yields CASSYTSGAYEQYF.

The V and J genes are TRBV4-1 and TRBJ1-6; weak D call: TRBD1 (5 bases). V was shortened by 4 bases and J by 7 bases, with 11 bases between the two germline ends. Germline values: CDR1 MGHRA, CDR2 YSYEKL. This CDR3 has 14 residues. As DNA, the CDR3 is TGCGCCAGCAGCCCGGGACGGGAGAATTCACCCCTCCACTTT. This sequence encodes CASSPGRENSPLHF.

The chain links TRBV6-1 to TRBJ1-6; 10 nucleotides agree with TRBD1. CDR3 size: 15 residues. V gave up 1 base and J gave up 9 bases; unmatched junction bases: 3. Germline CDR1 MNHNS, CDR2 SASEGT. CDR3 sequence reads: CASSEGQGAGSPLHF. The CDR3 bases are TGTGCCAGCAGTGAAGGACAGGGGGCGGGTTCACCCCTCCACTTT.

This chain connects TRBV19 to TRBJ2-2, with 9 bases fitting TRBD1. The CDR3 is made up of 17 amino acids. The germline V gene encodes CDR1 LNHDA and CDR2 SQIVND (reference sequence). J was trimmed by 4 bases and V by 4 bases; bases with no gene match: 10. The CDR3 spells CASSKDRTGAGTGELFF. CDR3 bases: TGTGCCAGTAGTAAAGATCGGACAGGGGCGGGCACCGGGGAGCTGTTTTTT.

The chain combines TRBV27 with TRBJ2-4; D is unclear. The V end was cut by 5 bases, the J end by 0 bases, with 5 bases between. This CDR3 contains 13 residues. Germline CDR1 reads MNHEY; CDR2 reads SMNVEV (reference sequence). The CDR3 nucleotides are TGTGCCAGCAGTCCGTTAGCCAAAAACATTCAGTACTTC. Protein: CASSPLAKNIQYF.

V and J are TRBV29-1 and TRBJ2-3; no clear D gene. Deletions cut 3 bases from V and 1 base from J, with 11 bases between. Germline V gene sequence: CDR1 SQVTM, CDR2 ANQGSEA. The CDR3 spans 14 residues. In nucleotides, the CDR3 is TGCAGCGTTGAGTCAGGCCGCGGCACAGATACGCAGTATTTT. It specifies CSVESGRGTDTQYF.

The CDR3 loop is CASSPSAARGKAFF. The CDR3 DNA reads as TGCGCCAGCAGCCCTTCTGCCGCTCGGGGAAAAGCTTTCTTT. This rearrangement joins TRBV5-1 to TRBJ1-1, with D hard to call. Trimming removed 4 bases at V and 9 bases at J, with 19 bases between. The CDR3 is made up of 14 amino acids. Germline CDR1 reads SGHRS; CDR2 reads YFSETQ.

The chain combines TRBV19 with TRBJ2-2; weak D call: TRBD1 (5 bases). In germline, CDR1 is LNHDA, CDR2 SQIVND (reference sequence). This CDR3 contains 14 residues. V lost 6 bases to trimming and J lost 4 bases, with 12 bases between them. The CDR3 sequence is CASSPTDGTGELFF. The CDR3 region has the DNA TGTGCCAGTAGCCCGACAGACGGCACCGGGGAGCTGTTTTTT.

The chain recombines TRBV6-5 with TRBJ2-1; D not certain. CDR1 is MNHEY and CDR2 is SVGAGI in the germline V gene. This CDR3 is 11 amino acids long. Trimming took 2 bases from V and 8 from J, leaving 4 bases between them. Written as DNA, the CDR3 is TGTGCCAGCAGTTACGCGGATGAGCAGTTCTTC. It is translated as CASSYADEQFF.

The V and J genes are TRBV6-5 and TRBJ2-3; a possible D gene is TRBD2 (5 bases). Deletions cut 5 bases from V and 2 bases from J, with 14 bases between. CDR1 and CDR2 (germline): MNHEY, SVGAGI. This CDR3 spans 15 amino acids. CDR3 coding DNA: TGTGCCAGCAGTAACTATGGCGGACTCACAGATACGCAGTATTTT. This sequence encodes CASSNYGGLTDTQYF.